The rows below give T cell receptor beta chains drawn from one sample of a study of blood T cell repertoires in COVID-19. Some clones are missing from TCRdb's copy, which holds only in-frame ones; the method was immunoSEQ multiplex PCR. The data contain around 470,000 clones, 90% of them singletons. Sequences were obtained from PBMCs or T cells enriched from blood (not recorded which). Source of these receptors: a man younger than 35 who had recovered from COVID-19. Both conserved end residues are part of each CDR3. The order of the fields is J gene, D gene, V gene, CDR3 DNA, CDR3 protein. A D gene is named only where the DNA matches it firmly.

TRBJ2-3,TRBD2,TRBV4-1,TGCGCCAGCAGCCAAGAGCCTAGCGGGATTGGTACGCAGTATTTT,CASSQEPSGIGTQYF
TRBJ1-5,NA,TRBV2,TGTGCCAGCAGACTTAGCAATCAGCCCCAGCATTTT,CASRLSNQPQHF
TRBJ1-2,TRBD1,TRBV15,TGTGCCACCAGCAGAGAGGGACAGGGGGTATTAAACTATGGCTACACCTTC,CATSREGQGVLNYGYTF
TRBJ2-2,TRBD1,TRBV3-1/TRBV3-2,TGTGCCAGCAGCCAGGAAACAGGGGTCTTTAGGGACACCGGGGAGCTGTTTTTT,CASSQETGVFRDTGELFF
TRBJ2-7,TRBD1,TRBV11-3,TGTGCCAGCAGCTTCGGGACAGGGGCGTCCTACGAGCAGTACTTC,CASSFGTGASYEQYF
TRBJ1-5,NA,TRBV6-2/TRBV6-3,TGTGCCAGCAGTAGGGGGAGTTGGCAGCCCCAGCATTTT,CASSRGSWQPQHF
TRBJ1-2,NA,TRBV27,TGTGCCAGCTCCTCCTCAGGGGCGATCTATGGCTACACCTTC,CASSSSGAIYGYTF
TRBJ1-1,NA,TRBV11-3,TGTGCCAGCAGCTTAGGGCAGGGGAGCGAAGCTTTCTTT,CASSLGQGSEAFF
TRBJ1-1,TRBD1,TRBV5-1,TGCGCCAGCAGCTTAGGGACAGAATCGAACACTGAAGCTTTCTTT,CASSLGTESNTEAFF
TRBJ1-5,NA,TRBV15,TGTGCCACCAGCAGCGGGACTTCGGGGCAGCCCCAGCATTTT,CATSSGTSGQPQHF
TRBJ1-2,TRBD1,TRBV29-1,TGCAGCGTTGTGGGGCAGGGGGTGTGGGGCTACACCTTC,CSVVGQGVWGYTF
TRBJ1-1,NA,TRBV10-3,TGTGCCATCAGTGTTGACAGAGCAAACACTGAAGCTTTCTTT,CAISVDRANTEAFF
TRBJ2-1,NA,TRBV1,TGCACCAGCAGCCAAGAAGGGCGGGACTCCTACAATGAGCAGTTCTTC,CTSSQEGRDSYNEQFF
TRBJ2-1,NA,TRBV27,TGTGCCAGCGGGAATAGCGGTTACAATGAGCAGTTCTTC,CASGNSGYNEQFF
TRBJ1-2,NA,TRBV7-8,TGTGCCAGCAGCTTAGCGCGGTCAGGGGATGGCTACACCTTC,CASSLARSGDGYTF
TRBJ1-1,NA,TRBV7-9,TGTGCCAGCAGCTTAGGTAGCATGAACACTGAAGCTTTCTTT,CASSLGSMNTEAFF
TRBJ2-2,NA,TRBV12-3/TRBV12-4,TGTGCCAGCAGTTTTGAGAAAACCGGGGAGCTGTTTTTT,CASSFEKTGELFF